The rows below give T cell receptor beta chains drawn from one sample of a study of CD8 T cells in ankylosing spondylitis. TCRdb re-called the 5' RACE reads through MiXCR, storing one row per CDR3 protein. This table holds under 400,000 distinct CDR3 sequences, roughly 11% found once. Sequencing was carried out using blood, either unsorted or a sorted T cell fraction (not recorded which). The source of these receptors is a female donor with ankylosing spondylitis or in good health (not recorded which). Each CDR3 is given with its conserved first and last residue. Fields, in order: V gene, D gene, clone size, J gene, CDR3 protein, CDR3 DNA. A D gene is named only where the DNA matches it firmly. Size is omitted from some rows. Given values are once, few, many or a class for expanded clones.

TRBV7-8,.,many,TRBJ2-1,CASQTDTYNEQFF,TGTGCCAGCCAGACTGATACCTACAATGAGCAGTTCTTC
TRBV7-8,.,few,TRBJ2-1,CASRLTESSYNEQFF,TGTGCCAGCAGACTGACAGAGAGCTCCTACAATGAGCAGTTCTTC
TRBV6-2/TRBV6-3,TRBD1,many,TRBJ2-4,CASSRDRVTYF,TGTGCCAGCAGTCGGGACAGGGTGACGTACTTC
TRBV12-3/TRBV12-4,.,few,TRBJ1-1,CASSLVSRGAEAFF,TGTGCCAGCAGTTTAGTCTCGAGAGGCGCTGAAGCTTTCTTT
TRBV7-7,.,many,TRBJ2-1,CASSPGWENNEQFF,TGTGCCAGCAGCCCAGGTTGGGAAAACAATGAGCAGTTCTTC
TRBV10-3,TRBD1,many,TRBJ1-2,CAIKGTGGSDYGYTF,TGTGCCATCAAAGGGACAGGGGGATCTGACTATGGCTACACCTTC
TRBV29-1,.,many,TRBJ2-3,CSAGTPRTPGTLTDTQYF,TGCAGCGCTGGGACTCCCCGTACCCCAGGGACCCTGACAGATACGCAGTATTTT
TRBV20-1,.,.,TRBJ2-7,CSARFEGSPYEQYF,TGCAGTGCTAGATTTGAGGGCAGCCCCTACGAGCAGTACTTC
TRBV10-3,.,many,TRBJ1-4,CAISDPTQPGRGEKLFF,TGTGCCATCAGTGACCCCACACAGCCAGGGCGGGGTGAAAAACTGTTTTTT
TRBV10-3,.,many,TRBJ2-1,CAISPVARGGKNEQFF,TGTGCCATCAGTCCGGTAGCGCGCGGAGGAAAGAATGAGCAGTTCTTC
TRBV6-1,.,many,TRBJ1-3,CASSARAYSGNTIYF,TGTGCCAGCAGTGCCAGGGCCTACTCTGGAAACACCATATATTTT
TRBV3-1,TRBD2,many,TRBJ2-1,CASSQLLGTKQFF,TGTGCCAGCAGCCAACTCCTCGGGACTAAGCAGTTCTTC
TRBV12-3/TRBV12-4,.,.,TRBJ2-1,CATTPQGYEQFF,TGTGCCACTACGCCCCAAGGCTATGAGCAGTTCTTC
TRBV5-1,TRBD1,.,TRBJ2-2,CASSKQGFTGELFF,TGCGCCAGCAGCAAACAGGGGTTCACCGGGGAGCTGTTTTTT
TRBV6-1,TRBD2,many,TRBJ2-1,CASSVELAGVSHEQFF,TGTGCCAGCAGTGTAGAACTAGCGGGAGTTTCCCATGAGCAGTTCTTC
TRBV5-1,TRBD1,few,TRBJ2-7,CASSASGTGKGYF,TGCGCCAGCAGCGCCTCCGGGACAGGGAAAGGGTACTTC
TRBV5-1,.,many,TRBJ1-4,CASSGSFGTTNEKLFF,TGCGCCAGCAGCGGCTCCTTCGGTACAACTAATGAAAAACTGTTTTTT
TRBV12-3/TRBV12-4,.,few,TRBJ1-2,CASTRGSGYTF,TGTGCCAGCACCCGGGGATCCGGCTACACCTTC
TRBV10-1,TRBD2,many,TRBJ2-5,CASSESSGSGETQYF,TGCGCCAGCAGTGAGTCGAGCGGGAGTGGGGAGACCCAGTACTTC
TRBV5-8,TRBD2,many,TRBJ2-1,CASSILAGSGADNEQFF,TGTGCCAGCAGCATACTAGCGGGGAGTGGTGCGGACAATGAGCAGTTCTTC
TRBV20-1,.,many,TRBJ2-1,CSVSTGTVYNEQFF,TGCAGTGTTTCCACCGGGACTGTATACAATGAGCAGTTCTTC
TRBV30,.,many,TRBJ2-2,CAWDSGNTGELFF,TGTGCCTGGGATTCAGGGAACACCGGGGAGCTGTTTTTT
TRBV7-8,.,.,TRBJ2-1,CASSSQTLRTYNEPFF,TGTGCCAGCAGCTCTCAGACTCTTAGGACCTACAATGAGCCGTTCTTC
TRBV5-1,.,many,TRBJ2-7,CASSLAGGPYEQYF,TGTGCCAGCAGCTTAGCAGGAGGACCCTACGAGCAGTACTTC
TRBV2,TRBD2,.,TRBJ2-7,CAAGVGEQYF,TGTGCAGCGGGGGTGGGCGAGCAGTACTTC
TRBV5-1,.,many,TRBJ2-3,CASSPGMDTQYF,TGCGCCAGCAGCCCGGGGATGGATACGCAGTATTTT
TRBV30,TRBD2,few,TRBJ2-1,CAWKGAGPYNEQFF,TGTGCCTGGAAAGGAGCGGGACCCTACAATGAGCAGTTCTTC
TRBV5-1,TRBD1,many,TRBJ1-1,CASSLVWDRVLNTEAFF,TGCGCCAGCAGCTTGGTTTGGGACAGAGTATTGAACACTGAAGCTTTCTTT
TRBV29-1,.,many,TRBJ1-1,CSVESAGVRTEAFF,TGCAGCGTTGAATCAGCTGGGGTCAGGACTGAAGCTTTCTTT
TRBV7-6,TRBD2,many,TRBJ2-7,CASSLEVLAGYEQYF,TGTGCCAGCAGCTTAGAGGTGCTAGCGGGCTACGAGCAGTACTTC
TRBV9,TRBD2,many,TRBJ2-3,CASSARLATGTDTQYF,TGTGCCAGCAGCGCCCGACTAGCGACGGGGACAGATACGCAGTATTTT
TRBV5-1,TRBD1,.,TRBJ1-2,CASSSDRARGYTF,TGCGCCAGCAGCTCGGACAGGGCGCGCGGCTACACCTTC
TRBV5-1,.,many,TRBJ1-2,CASRERAGLNYGYTF,TGCGCCAGCAGGGAACGGGCAGGGCTGAACTATGGCTACACCTTC
TRBV5-1,TRBD2,few,TRBJ2-7,CASSTGLAVSSYEQYF,TGCGCCAGCAGCACCGGACTAGCGGTTAGCTCCTACGAGCAGTACTTC
TRBV5-1,.,few,TRBJ1-6,CASSLTPDSPILF,TGCGCCAGCAGCTTGACCCCCGACAGCCCCATACTCTTT
TRBV30,.,few,TRBJ2-5,CAWSPHRGKETQYF,TGTGCCTGGTCCCCCCATAGGGGTAAAGAGACCCAGTACTTC
TRBV20-1,TRBD1,many,TRBJ1-1,CSAKGQGKEAFF,TGCAGTGCTAAGGGACAGGGGAAGGAAGCTTTCTTT
TRBV7-2,.,.,TRBJ2-5,CASHKMGGPQETQYF,TGTGCCAGCCACAAAATGGGGGGGCCCCAAGAGACCCAGTACTTC
TRBV29-1,.,many,TRBJ2-1,CSAQPGANEQFF,TGCAGCGCGCAGCCAGGGGCCAATGAGCAGTTCTTC
TRBV27,TRBD1,few,TRBJ2-3,CASSLGPRQGGDTQYF,TGTGCCAGCAGTTTAGGCCCGAGACAGGGCGGAGATACGCAGTATTTT